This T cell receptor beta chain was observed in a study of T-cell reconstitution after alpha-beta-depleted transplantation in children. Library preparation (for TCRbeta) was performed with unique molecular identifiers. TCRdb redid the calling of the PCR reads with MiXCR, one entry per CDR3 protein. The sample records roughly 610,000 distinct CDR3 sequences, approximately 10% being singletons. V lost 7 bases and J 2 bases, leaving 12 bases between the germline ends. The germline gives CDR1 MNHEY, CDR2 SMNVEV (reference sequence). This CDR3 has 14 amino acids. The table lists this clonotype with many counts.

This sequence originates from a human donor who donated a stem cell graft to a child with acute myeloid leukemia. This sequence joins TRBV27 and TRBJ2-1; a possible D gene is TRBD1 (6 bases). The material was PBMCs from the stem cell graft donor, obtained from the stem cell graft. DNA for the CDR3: TGTGCCAGCACTTTGAACAGGGCCTACAATGAGCAGTTCTTC. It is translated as CASTLNRAYNEQFF.